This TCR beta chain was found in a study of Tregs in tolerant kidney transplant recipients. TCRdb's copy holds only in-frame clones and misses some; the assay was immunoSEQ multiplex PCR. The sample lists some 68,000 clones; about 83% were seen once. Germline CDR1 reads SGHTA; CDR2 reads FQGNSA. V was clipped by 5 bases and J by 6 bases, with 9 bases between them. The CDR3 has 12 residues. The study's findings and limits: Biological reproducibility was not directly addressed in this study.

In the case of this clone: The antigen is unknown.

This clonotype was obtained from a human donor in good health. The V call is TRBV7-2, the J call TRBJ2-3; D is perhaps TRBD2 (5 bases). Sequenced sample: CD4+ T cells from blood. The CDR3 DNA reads TGTGCCAGCAGCCTCTGGAGGGATACGCAGTATTTT. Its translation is CASSLWRDTQYF.